Listed below are T cell receptor beta chains from one sample, sequenced in a study of cytomegalovirus exposure and HLA in healthy donors. The protocol was immunoSEQ multiplex PCR, while the TCRdb copy is restricted to in-frame clones and leaves out a portion. The table has about 200,000 clones, roughly 85% seen once. The sample taken for sequencing was PBMCs. The receptors were sampled from a woman aged 50 to 65 in good health and CMV-seronegative. Both conserved end residues are part of each CDR3. The D gene is left open where the match is weak. Some rows mark clone size as missing; the rest say once, few, many or name a class of expanded clone.

d_call | clone_size | j_call | v_call | cdr3_nt | cdr3_aa
TRBD2 | - | TRBJ2-7 | TRBV7-2 | TGTGCCAGCACCGCTAGCGGGAGAGTTCTGTCGGGGGAGCAGTACTTC | CASTASGRVLSGEQYF
TRBD1 | - | TRBJ2-5 | TRBV28 | TGTGCCAGCAGTCGCGGACAGGGCGTGCAAGAGACCCAGTACTTC | CASSRGQGVQETQYF
- | once | TRBJ1-6 | TRBV2 | TGTGCCAGCAGGGAGAGCCAAGTGGTTAATTCACCCCTCCACTTT | CASRESQVVNSPLHF
TRBD1 | - | TRBJ1-4 | TRBV6-5 | TGTGCCAGCAGGAATCCCGGGACAGGGCAAAAACTGTTTTTT | CASRNPGTGQKLFF
TRBD1 | - | TRBJ1-2 | TRBV2 | TGTGCCAGCAGTGCGCAGGGGGAGTATGGCTACACCTTC | CASSAQGEYGYTF
- | - | TRBJ1-3 | TRBV5-4 | TGTGCCAGCAGCTTGTTAGGAAACACCATATATTTT | CASSLLGNTIYF
TRBD1 | - | TRBJ2-3 | TRBV27 | TGTGCCAGCAGGCCATCACAGGGGGCTATTAGCACAGATACGCAGTATTTT | CASRPSQGAISTDTQYF
TRBD1 | few | TRBJ1-5 | TRBV6-6 | TGTGCCAGCAGTGGACAGGGGGGGCAGCCCCAGCATTTT | CASSGQGGQPQHF
- | - | TRBJ1-1 | TRBV18 | TGTGCCAGCTCACCACCGAGGGCAGTTGAAGCTTTCTTT | CASSPPRAVEAFF
- | - | TRBJ2-6 | TRBV30 | TGTGCCTGGAGGTTTCCCGGGACTTCTGGGGCCAACGTCCTGACTTTC | CAWRFPGTSGANVLTF
- | - | TRBJ2-5 | TRBV18 | TGTGCCAGCTCACCACCTGGTCGGCCCGGAGGGACCCAGTACTTC | CASSPPGRPGGTQYF
- | - | TRBJ2-7 | TRBV29-1 | TGCAGCGTTTCCGGGATCACCTACGAGCAGTACTTC | CSVSGITYEQYF
TRBD1 | - | TRBJ1-1 | TRBV4-1 | TGCGCCAGCAGCCATCAGACAGGGGTGAACACTGAAGCTTTCTTT | CASSHQTGVNTEAFF
- | few | TRBJ2-4 | TRBV7-9 | TGTGCCAGCAGCCCTGGCCTAGCCAAAAACATTCAGTACTTC | CASSPGLAKNIQYF
TRBD2 | - | TRBJ2-3 | TRBV11-3 | TGTGCCAGCAGCTTATCGGGACTAAGCACAGATACGCAGTATTTT | CASSLSGLSTDTQYF
TRBD1 | - | TRBJ2-5 | TRBV5-4 | TGTGCCAGCAGCCCAAGGGACAGGGTAAAAGAGACCCAGTACTTC | CASSPRDRVKETQYF
TRBD1 | - | TRBJ1-5 | TRBV2 | TGTGCCAGCAGTCGGGACAGACGCAATCAGCCCCAGCATTTT | CASSRDRRNQPQHF
- | - | TRBJ1-2 | TRBV6-6 | TGTGCCAGCAGTTCCAACTATAACTATGGCTACACCTTC | CASSSNYNYGYTF
- | - | TRBJ2-7 | TRBV28 | TGTGCCAGCAGTCCAGCGGGCTCCTACGAGCAGTACTTC | CASSPAGSYEQYF
- | - | TRBJ2-5 | TRBV5-1 | TGCGCCAGCAGCTTGAACACAGGGACCCCCCAAGAGACCCAGTACTTC | CASSLNTGTPQETQYF
TRBD1 | once | TRBJ2-7 | TRBV18 | TGTGCCAGCTCACTTGCGGGACAGGGGCGTTACGAGCAGTACTTC | CASSLAGQGRYEQYF
- | - | TRBJ2-7 | TRBV4-1 | TGCGCCAGCAGCCAAGGGGACATCTCCTACGAGCAGTACTTC | CASSQGDISYEQYF
- | - | TRBJ1-2 | TRBV5-1 | TGCGCCAGCAGCTTTGGTGGAATGTGGGCGACAGTTCTCAACTATGGCTACACCTTC | CASSFGGMWATVLNYGYTF
TRBD2 | - | TRBJ2-3 | TRBV11-2 | TGTGCCAGCAGCTTGGGCACTACTAGCGGGGTCAGCACAGATACGCAGTATTTT | CASSLGTTSGVSTDTQYF
TRBD1 | once | TRBJ2-7 | TRBV20-1 | TGCAGCTACGACAGGGAAAACGAGCAGTACTTC | CSYDRENEQYF
TRBD1 | - | TRBJ2-1 | TRBV5-1 | TGCGCCAGCAGCTGGGGGGACAGGGGTCACAATGAGCAGTTCTTC | CASSWGDRGHNEQFF
- | - | TRBJ2-6 | TRBV28 | TGTGCCAGCAGTAGCGGGCTTGGAGGACTCGGGGCCAACGTCCTGACTTTC | CASSSGLGGLGANVLTF
- | - | TRBJ1-2 | TRBV28 | TGTGCCAGCAGCTCCGGGGGGCCCTCAGGCTACACCTTC | CASSSGGPSGYTF
TRBD1 | - | TRBJ2-1 | TRBV6-6 | TGTGCCAGCAGTTCCCCGGACAGGGTTACCAATGAGCAGTTCTTC | CASSSPDRVTNEQFF
- | - | TRBJ2-2 | TRBV10-1 | TGCGCCAGCAGTTTTCCAGGGGTACCCGGGGAGCTGTTTTTT | CASSFPGVPGELFF
TRBD2 | - | TRBJ2-1 | TRBV19 | TGTGCCAGTAGCACCCTAGCGGGGGGATTATCCTCCTACAATGAGCAGTTCTTC | CASSTLAGGLSSYNEQFF
- | once | TRBJ1-4 | TRBV14 | TGTGCCAGCAGCCTGGGACTTGTTACTAATGAAAAACTGTTTTTT | CASSLGLVTNEKLFF
- | - | TRBJ1-3 | TRBV18 | TGTGCCAGCTCACAGGAGCTTAGCTCTGGAAACACCATATATTTT | CASSQELSSGNTIYF
TRBD1 | - | TRBJ1-5 | TRBV19 | TGTGCCAGTGATCGACAGGGAGATTATAGCAATCAGCCCCAGCATTTT | CASDRQGDYSNQPQHF
TRBD1 | - | TRBJ2-3 | TRBV5-4 | TGTGCCAGCAGCGAGGACAGGGGCTCGCCCACAGATACGCAGTATTTT | CASSEDRGSPTDTQYF
TRBD1 | - | TRBJ2-7 | TRBV10-1 | TGCGCCAGCAGTGAGTTCCGAGTTCTTAGGACAGGGTCCTACGAGCAGTACTTC | CASSEFRVLRTGSYEQYF
TRBD2 | - | TRBJ2-2 | TRBV11-2 | TGTGCCAGCAGCTCCCTTAGCGGGAGTGGGACCGGGGAGCTGTTTTTT | CASSSLSGSGTGELFF
- | - | TRBJ1-2 | TRBV18 | TGTGCCAGCTCACCCAACCGGGACAACGTTCCGGATGGCTACACCTTC | CASSPNRDNVPDGYTF
TRBD1 | - | TRBJ1-5 | TRBV5-1 | TGCGCCAGCAGCTCTACAGGGGGGAGCAATCAGCCCCAGCATTTT | CASSSTGGSNQPQHF
- | few | TRBJ1-1 | TRBV4-3 | TGCGCCAGCAGCCAAGATGCGGGGGGCGGAAACACTGAAGCTTTCTTT | CASSQDAGGGNTEAFF
- | - | TRBJ2-7 | TRBV7-9 | TGTGCCAGCAGCTTAGCGCCCGCCACGGGAGAGCAGTACTTC | CASSLAPATGEQYF
TRBD2 | once | TRBJ2-7 | TRBV18 | TGTGCCAGCTCAGCGTCCACTAGCGGGACATGGGAGCAGTACTTC | CASSASTSGTWEQYF
TRBD2 | - | TRBJ2-7 | TRBV28 | TGTGCCAGCAGTCGGGAGGGACTCCTGAACACCTACGAGCAGTACTTC | CASSREGLLNTYEQYF
- | - | TRBJ1-1 | TRBV27 | TGTGCCAGCCGATCGGTAGGGGCAGGTCACACTGAAGCTTTCTTT | CASRSVGAGHTEAFF
- | - | TRBJ1-1 | TRBV6-5 | TGTGCCAGCAGTTATTCGGGACACTCAAACACTGAAGCTTTCTTT | CASSYSGHSNTEAFF
TRBD2 | few | TRBJ2-1 | TRBV6-1 | TGTGCCAGCAGTCCTACCGGGACTAGAGCACATGAGCAGTTCTTC | CASSPTGTRAHEQFF
- | - | TRBJ1-6 | TRBV5-6 | TGTGCCAGCAGCTACCGGGCCTCGGGGTTGGATAATTCACCCCTCCACTTT | CASSYRASGLDNSPLHF
- | - | TRBJ1-1 | TRBV11-1 | TGTGCCAGCAGCTTAGGGGCGCGGGGGAACACTGAAGCTTTCTTT | CASSLGARGNTEAFF
- | - | TRBJ1-1 | TRBV5-1 | TGCGCCAGCAGCCTACCCCCTCCTAACACTGAAGCTTTCTTT | CASSLPPPNTEAFF
- | few | TRBJ2-7 | TRBV6-6 | TGTGCCAGCAGTTACTCAATGGACAGTAATTACTACGAGCAGTACTTC | CASSYSMDSNYYEQYF